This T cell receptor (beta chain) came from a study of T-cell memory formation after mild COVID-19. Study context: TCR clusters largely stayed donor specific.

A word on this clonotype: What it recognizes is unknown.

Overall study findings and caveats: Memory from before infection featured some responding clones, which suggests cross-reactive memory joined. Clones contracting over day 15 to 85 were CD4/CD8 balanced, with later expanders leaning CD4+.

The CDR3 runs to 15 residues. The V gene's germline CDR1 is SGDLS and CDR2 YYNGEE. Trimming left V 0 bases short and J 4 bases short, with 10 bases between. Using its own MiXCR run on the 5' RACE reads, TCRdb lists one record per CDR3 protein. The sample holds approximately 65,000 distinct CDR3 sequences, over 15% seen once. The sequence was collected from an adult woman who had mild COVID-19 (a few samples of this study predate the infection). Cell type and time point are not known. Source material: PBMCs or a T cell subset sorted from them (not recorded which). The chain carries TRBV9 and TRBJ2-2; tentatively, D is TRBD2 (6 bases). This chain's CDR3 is CASSVGGEATGELFF. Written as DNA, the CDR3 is TGTGCCAGCAGCGTAGGGGGGGAAGCCACCGGGGAGCTGTTTTTT.